These 10 T cell receptor beta chains came from one sample sequenced in a study of cytomegalovirus exposure and HLA in healthy donors (dated by TCRdb to the late 2010s). The method was the immunoSEQ multiplex PCR assay. For the multiplex PCR, a mixture combining 60 forward primers for TCR Vbeta segments and 13 reverse primers for TCR Jbeta segments was used. TCRdb holds this immuneACCESS table with in-frame rearrangements only. Some clones are missing; in checked studies, unresolved V genes explain under half, and the rest has no known cause. The sample table records 100,000 to 150,000 clones; over 70% of these occur just once. The top ten clonotypes cover over 2.5% of the sample. What was sequenced was PBMCs. The receptors here all came from a woman aged 45-65 years in good health and CMV-seronegative.

The rearrangement uses TRBV7-2 and TRBJ2-7; 9 bases line up with TRBD2. This CDR3 has 16 residues. Germline V gene lookup returns CDR1 SGHTA and CDR2 FQGNSA. J was trimmed by 3 bases and V by 0 bases; bases with no gene match: 6. DNA for the CDR3: TGTGCCAGCAGCTTAGCTTCTGGACTAGCGAGCTACGAGCAGTACTTC. Its protein product is CASSLASGLASYEQYF.

This clone was observed a handful of times. This chain connects TRBV10-3 to TRBJ1-1; tentative D call: TRBD1 (6 bases). This CDR3 has 12 amino acids. Germline assignment: CDR1 ENHRY and CDR2 SYGVKD. V was shortened by 5 bases and J by 5 bases, with 9 bases between the two germline ends. The chain's CDR3 is CAISRGGTEAFF. CDR3 nucleotides: TGTGCCATCAGTAGGGGGGGAACTGAAGCTTTCTTT.

In this sample, this clone turned up once. The genes are TRBV5-5 and TRBJ1-5; the D gene is possibly TRBD1 (6 bases). The CDR3 is 13 residues long. Trimming removed 4 bases from V and 5 bases from J, with 10 bases in between. Looked up from germline, CDR1 is SGHKS and CDR2 is YYEKEE (reference sequence). CDR3 bases: TGTGCCAGCAGCGTGGACAGTTATCAGCCCCAGCATTTT. Its protein product is CASSVDSYQPQHF.

This clone was found a few times. This chain uses TRBV28 with TRBJ1-3; D is perhaps TRBD1 (6 bases). V lost 7 bases and J lost 0, with 16 bases in between. This CDR3 has 16 residues. Germline V gene data show CDR1 as MDHEN and CDR2 as SYDVKM. The CDR3 reads CASTLSGQASGNTIYF. Written as DNA, the CDR3 is TGTGCCAGCACACTCTCGGGACAAGCCTCTGGAAACACCATATATTTT.

The chain combines TRBV6-5 with TRBJ2-1, with a possible D match to TRBD2 (6 bases). The length of the CDR3 is 14 residues. V lost 6 bases to trimming and J lost 4 bases, with 13 bases between them. Germline CDR1 reads MNHEY; CDR2 reads SVGAGI. CDR3 DNA: TGTGCCAGCAGGGGCGGGGAGGAGTACAATGAGCAGTTCTTC. As protein: CASRGGEEYNEQFF.

This rearrangement joins TRBV7-2 to TRBJ2-5; a possible D gene is TRBD1 (5 bases). V lost 0 bases and J 1 base, leaving 9 bases between the germline ends. The CDR3 extends over 15 amino acids. Germline V gene sequence: CDR1 SGHTA, CDR2 FQGNSA. The chain's CDR3 is CASSLAVTAQETQYF. Here the CDR3 DNA reads TGTGCCAGCAGCTTAGCCGTGACAGCCCAAGAGACCCAGTACTTC.

The genes are TRBV4-3 and TRBJ2-2, with unresolved D. The germline V and J ends were trimmed by 0 bases and 4 bases, with 6 bases remaining between them. Germline CDR1 is LGHNA and CDR2 is YSLEER. The CDR3 is 14 residues long. CDR3 DNA: TGCGCCAGCAGCCAAGATGGTAGCACCGGGGAGCTGTTTTTT. Its protein is CASSQDGSTGELFF.

The gene calls are TRBV6-5 and TRBJ1-2; the match to TRBD1 covers 7 bases. This CDR3 contains 12 residues. V shed 7 bases and J 8 bases; nucleotides not matched to a gene: 7. Germline assignment: CDR1 MNHEY and CDR2 SVGAGI. DNA for the CDR3: TGTGCCAGCAATGAAAGAGGGGGCGGCTACACCTTC. It codes for CASNERGGGYTF.

The chain joins TRBV28 to TRBJ2-3; D gene unclear. CDR1 is MDHEN and CDR2 is SYDVKM in the germline V gene. V was shortened by 5 bases and J by 1 base, with 7 bases between the two germline ends. The length of the CDR3 is 13 residues. The CDR3 DNA reads TGTGCCAGCAGTGGGCCTGGCACAGATACGCAGTATTTT. The encoded protein is CASSGPGTDTQYF.

The gene calls are TRBV28 and TRBJ2-5; the D gene is possibly TRBD1 (5 bases). CDR1 MDHEN and CDR2 SYDVKM come from the germline V gene. Between the trimmed V and J ends, which lost 6 bases and 5 bases, there was a span of 13 bases. The CDR3 covers 13 residues. The CDR3 sequence is CASRDTQGETQYF. Here the CDR3 DNA reads TGTGCCAGCAGGGACACCCAGGGTGAGACCCAGTACTTC.